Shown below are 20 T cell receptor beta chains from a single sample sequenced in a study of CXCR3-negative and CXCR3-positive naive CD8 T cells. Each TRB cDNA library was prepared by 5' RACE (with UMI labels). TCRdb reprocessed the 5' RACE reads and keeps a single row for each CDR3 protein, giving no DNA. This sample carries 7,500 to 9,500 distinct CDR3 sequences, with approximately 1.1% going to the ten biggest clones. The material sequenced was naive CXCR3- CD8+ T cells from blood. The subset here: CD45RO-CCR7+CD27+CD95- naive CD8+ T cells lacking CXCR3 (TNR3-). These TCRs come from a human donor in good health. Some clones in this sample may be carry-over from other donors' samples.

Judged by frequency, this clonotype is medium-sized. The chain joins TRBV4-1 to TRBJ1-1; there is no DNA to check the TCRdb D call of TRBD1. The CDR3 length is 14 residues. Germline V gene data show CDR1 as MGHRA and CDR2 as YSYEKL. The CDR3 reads CASSQAGGVGEAFF.

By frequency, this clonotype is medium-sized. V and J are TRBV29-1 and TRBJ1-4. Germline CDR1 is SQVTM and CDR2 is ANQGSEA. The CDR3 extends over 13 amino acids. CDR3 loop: CSYRGSAGEKLFF.

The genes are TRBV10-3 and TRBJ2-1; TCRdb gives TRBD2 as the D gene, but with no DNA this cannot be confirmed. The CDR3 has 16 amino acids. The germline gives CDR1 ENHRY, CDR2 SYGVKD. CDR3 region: CAIAGLAGGRRNEQFF.

This chain's CDR3 is CSVEPTQGARPGEQFF. This chain joins TRBV29-1 and TRBJ2-1; TCRdb's D call of TRBD1 is untestable without DNA. CDR3 length: 16 residues. Per germline, CDR1 SQVTM and CDR2 ANQGSEA.

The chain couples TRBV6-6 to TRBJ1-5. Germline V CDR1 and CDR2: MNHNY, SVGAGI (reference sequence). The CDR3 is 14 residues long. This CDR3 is CASSPLGDYQPQHF.

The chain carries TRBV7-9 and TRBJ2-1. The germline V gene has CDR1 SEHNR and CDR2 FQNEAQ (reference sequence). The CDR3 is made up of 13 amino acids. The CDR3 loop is CASHGTAYNEQFF.

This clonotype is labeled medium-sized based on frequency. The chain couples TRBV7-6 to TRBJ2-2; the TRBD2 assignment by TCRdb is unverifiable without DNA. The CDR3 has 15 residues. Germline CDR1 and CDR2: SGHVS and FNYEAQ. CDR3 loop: CASSLGGQDTGELFF.

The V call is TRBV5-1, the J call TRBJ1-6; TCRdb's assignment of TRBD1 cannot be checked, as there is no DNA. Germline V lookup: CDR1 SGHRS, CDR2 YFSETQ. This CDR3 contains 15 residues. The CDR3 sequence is CASSLAGQGVSPLHF.

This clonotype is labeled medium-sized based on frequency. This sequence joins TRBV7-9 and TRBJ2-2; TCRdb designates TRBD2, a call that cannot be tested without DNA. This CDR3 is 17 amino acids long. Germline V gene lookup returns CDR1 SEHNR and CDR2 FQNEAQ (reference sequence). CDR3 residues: CASSARLAGLNTGELFF.

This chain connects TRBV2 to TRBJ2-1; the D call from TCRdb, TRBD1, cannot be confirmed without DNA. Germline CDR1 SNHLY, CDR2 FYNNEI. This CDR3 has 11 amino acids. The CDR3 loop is CASSDPGRVFF.

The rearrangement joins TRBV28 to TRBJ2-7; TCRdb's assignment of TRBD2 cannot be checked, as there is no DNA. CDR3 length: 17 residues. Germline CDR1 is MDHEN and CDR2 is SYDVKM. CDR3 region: CASSLSREGLLFDEQYF.

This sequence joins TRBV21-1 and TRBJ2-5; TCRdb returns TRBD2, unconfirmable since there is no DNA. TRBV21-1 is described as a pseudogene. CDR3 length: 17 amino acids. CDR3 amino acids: CASSKKRTSGRKETQYF.

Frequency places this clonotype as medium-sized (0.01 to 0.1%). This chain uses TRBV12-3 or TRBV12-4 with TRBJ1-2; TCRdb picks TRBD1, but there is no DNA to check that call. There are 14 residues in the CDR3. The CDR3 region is CASSLWDREEGYTF.

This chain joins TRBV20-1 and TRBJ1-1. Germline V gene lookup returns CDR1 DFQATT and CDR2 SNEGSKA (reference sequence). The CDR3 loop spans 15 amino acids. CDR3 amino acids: CSARGVRAGATEAFF.

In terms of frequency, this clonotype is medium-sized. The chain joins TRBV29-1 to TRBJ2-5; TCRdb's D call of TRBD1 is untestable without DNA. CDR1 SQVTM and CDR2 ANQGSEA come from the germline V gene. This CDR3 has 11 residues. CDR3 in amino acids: CSGLTGFTQYF.

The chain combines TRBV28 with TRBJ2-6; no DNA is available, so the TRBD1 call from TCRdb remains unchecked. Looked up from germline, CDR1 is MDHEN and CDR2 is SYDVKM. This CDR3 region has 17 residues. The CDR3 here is CASSAGHLLSGANVLTF.

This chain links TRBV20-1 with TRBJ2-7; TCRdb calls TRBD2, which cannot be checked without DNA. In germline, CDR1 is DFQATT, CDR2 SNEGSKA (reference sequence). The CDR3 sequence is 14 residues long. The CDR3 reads CSAISGMNSYEQYF.

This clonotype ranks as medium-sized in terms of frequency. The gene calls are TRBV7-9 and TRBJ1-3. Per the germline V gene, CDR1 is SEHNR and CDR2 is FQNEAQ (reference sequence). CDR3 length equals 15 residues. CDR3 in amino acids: CASSLVANSGNTIYF. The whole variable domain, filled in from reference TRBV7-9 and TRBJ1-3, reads DTGVSQNPRHKITKRGQNVTFRCDPISEHNRLYWYRQTLGQGPEFLTYFQNEAQLEKSRLLSDRFSAERPKGSFSTLEIQRTEQGDSAMYLCASSLVANSGNTIYFGEGSWLTVV.

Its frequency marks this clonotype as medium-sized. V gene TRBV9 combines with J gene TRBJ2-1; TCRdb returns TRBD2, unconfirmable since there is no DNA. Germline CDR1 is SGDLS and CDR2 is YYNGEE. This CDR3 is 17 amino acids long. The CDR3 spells CASSASSGRADYNEQFF.

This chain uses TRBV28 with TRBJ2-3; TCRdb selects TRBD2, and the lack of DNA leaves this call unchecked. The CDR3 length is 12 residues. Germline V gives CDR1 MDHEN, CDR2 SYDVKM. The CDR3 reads CASSPLPHTQYF.